The clone carrying this T cell receptor (beta chain) appeared a single time. Its antigen is undetermined. The source of the sample is a study of cytomegalovirus exposure and HLA in healthy donors. General study points: According to a later analysis, donors in an Asian-associated ancestry cluster reportedly had fewer N-insertions than the roughly 670-donor mean. Around 160 TCR beta chains were listed as cytomegalovirus-associated. TCR sequences were mostly rare, though some public TCRs occurred in many donors.

A multiplex PCR was run with 60 Vbeta primers and 13 Jbeta primers. TCRdb's copy holds only in-frame clones and misses some; the assay was immunoSEQ multiplex PCR. This sample has under 130,000 clones, with more than 75% found just once. Trimming took off 4 bases at V and 6 bases at J, with 15 bases between the two ends. This CDR3 region has 14 residues. From germline, CDR1 is SNHLY and CDR2 FYNNEI. Sequenced input: PBMCs. The chain couples TRBV2 to TRBJ2-5; the D gene is possibly TRBD1 (5 bases). The TCR was taken from a woman aged 18-35 years in good health and CMV-seropositive. The CDR3 loop is CASSVIPQGKTQYF. CDR3 bases: TGTGCCAGCAGTGTTATACCCCAGGGAAAGACCCAGTACTTC.